This T cell receptor (beta chain) was sequenced in a study of shared clonotypes between healthy human individuals. It was across several immunoSEQ plates that each subset's genomic DNA was evenly split. Sequenced by immunoSEQ multiplex PCR; TCRdb stores in-frame clones only, minus some. Of a few hundred thousand clones listed, around three quarters were seen once; the top ten hold about 12%. V was pared by 3 bases and J by 0 bases, with 8 bases between. CDR1 is SGHDT, CDR2 YYEEEE, per germline. The CDR3 sequence is 14 residues long. With unsorted samples, genomic DNA was obtained from 80 million to 100 million PBMCs.

The sequence was collected from a woman in her thirties or forties in good health. Some clones in this sample may be carry-over from other donors' samples. The V and J genes are TRBV5-6 and TRBJ2-3; tentative D call: TRBD2 (6 bases). Sequencing was carried out using PBMCs. CDR3 region: CASSSGLSTDTQYF. In nucleotides, the CDR3 is TGTGCCAGCAGCTCGGGACTTAGCACAGATACGCAGTATTTT.